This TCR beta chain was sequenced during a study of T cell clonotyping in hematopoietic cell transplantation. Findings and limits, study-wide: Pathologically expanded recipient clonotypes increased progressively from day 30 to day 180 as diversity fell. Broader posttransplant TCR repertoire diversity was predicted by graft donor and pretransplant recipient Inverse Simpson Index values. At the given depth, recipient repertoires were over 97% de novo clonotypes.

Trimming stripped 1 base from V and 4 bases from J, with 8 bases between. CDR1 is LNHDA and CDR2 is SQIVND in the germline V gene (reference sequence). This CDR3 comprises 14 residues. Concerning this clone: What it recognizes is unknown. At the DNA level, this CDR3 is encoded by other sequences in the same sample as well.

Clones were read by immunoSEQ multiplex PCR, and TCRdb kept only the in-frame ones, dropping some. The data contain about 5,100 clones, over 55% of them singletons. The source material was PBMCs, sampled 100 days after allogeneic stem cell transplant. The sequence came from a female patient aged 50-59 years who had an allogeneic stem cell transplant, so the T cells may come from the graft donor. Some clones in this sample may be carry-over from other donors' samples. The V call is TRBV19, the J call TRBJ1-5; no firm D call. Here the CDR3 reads CASSIVGLNQPQHF. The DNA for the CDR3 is TGTGCCAGTAGTATAGTAGGGTTGAATCAGCCCCAGCATTTT.